The rows below give T cell receptor beta chains drawn from one sample of a study of shared clonotypes between healthy human individuals. Using immunoSEQ multiplex PCR, the repertoire was profiled, and TCRdb retains in-frame clones only, with some absent. The sample holds over 2 million clones; roughly 96% are singletons and the top ten take roughly 0.13%. The material sequenced was naive CD4+ T cells sorted from blood. The receptors originated from a man in his late teens or twenties in good health. The CDR3 runs from the conserved cysteine through the conserved F or W. The D gene is left open where the match is weak. Size values are once, few and many counts, or a class for expanded clones, and some rows have none.

D gene: TRBD1
J gene: TRBJ2-7
V gene: TRBV28
clone size: -
CDR3 DNA: TGTGCCAGCAGTTTCTCGGACAGGGACCACGAGCAGTACTTC
CDR3 protein: CASSFSDRDHEQYF

D gene: TRBD1
J gene: TRBJ1-1
V gene: TRBV7-9
clone size: -
CDR3 DNA: TGTGCCAGCAGCCCGCACAGGGGAAGCATGAACACTGAAGCTTTCTTT
CDR3 protein: CASSPHRGSMNTEAFF

D gene: TRBD2
J gene: TRBJ2-2
V gene: TRBV2
clone size: -
CDR3 DNA: TGTGCCAGCAGTGTGCGGGAGGGAAACGGGGAGCTGTTTTTT
CDR3 protein: CASSVREGNGELFF

D gene: -
J gene: TRBJ1-4
V gene: TRBV11-2
clone size: -
CDR3 DNA: TGTGCCAGCAGCTTAATCCCAGGGGCAACTAATGAAAAACTGTTTTTT
CDR3 protein: CASSLIPGATNEKLFF

D gene: TRBD1
J gene: TRBJ2-6
V gene: TRBV4-3
clone size: once
CDR3 DNA: TGCGCCAGCAGCCGAACCGACAGGGCTGGGGCCAACGTCCTGACTTTC
CDR3 protein: CASSRTDRAGANVLTF

D gene: TRBD2
J gene: TRBJ2-7
V gene: TRBV5-1
clone size: -
CDR3 DNA: TGCGCCAGCAGCTCAGTGGGCGGGGGATCCTACGAGCAGTACTTC
CDR3 protein: CASSSVGGGSYEQYF

D gene: -
J gene: TRBJ2-7
V gene: TRBV10-3
clone size: -
CDR3 DNA: TGTGCCATCTACGGCGGCAATTCCTACGAGCAGTACTTC
CDR3 protein: CAIYGGNSYEQYF

D gene: -
J gene: TRBJ1-2
V gene: TRBV19
clone size: -
CDR3 DNA: TGTGCCAGTAGTATAAGGGAGTGGAATGGCTACACCTTC
CDR3 protein: CASSIREWNGYTF

D gene: -
J gene: TRBJ1-2
V gene: TRBV27
clone size: -
CDR3 DNA: TGTGCCAGCAGTTTAAGTCCCCCCGACAGATATGGCTACACCTTC
CDR3 protein: CASSLSPPDRYGYTF

D gene: -
J gene: TRBJ2-5
V gene: TRBV7-9
clone size: -
CDR3 DNA: TGTGCCAGCAGCTCCACTTACTTTAAAGAGACCCAGTACTTC
CDR3 protein: CASSSTYFKETQYF

D gene: TRBD1
J gene: TRBJ2-3
V gene: TRBV5-8
clone size: once
CDR3 DNA: TGTGCCAGCAGCTTGGGACAGGGGGCTTTCGGGACAGATACGCAGTATTTT
CDR3 protein: CASSLGQGAFGTDTQYF

D gene: TRBD1
J gene: TRBJ1-2
V gene: TRBV30
clone size: -
CDR3 DNA: TGTGCCTGGAGCCGACAGGGCGGAGGCTACACCTTC
CDR3 protein: CAWSRQGGGYTF

D gene: TRBD1
J gene: TRBJ2-7
V gene: TRBV5-1
clone size: -
CDR3 DNA: TGCGCCAGCAGCTTCGGACAGGGCTCCTACGAGCAGTACTTC
CDR3 protein: CASSFGQGSYEQYF

D gene: -
J gene: TRBJ1-5
V gene: TRBV7-2
clone size: -
CDR3 DNA: TGTGCCAGCAGCTTAAGTAATTTTGGCTGGTCCCAACCCCAGCATTTT
CDR3 protein: CASSLSNFGWSQPQHF

D gene: -
J gene: TRBJ2-7
V gene: TRBV6-1
clone size: -
CDR3 DNA: TGTGCCAGCAGCAGCGGACGGATGGATACCGAGCAGTACTTC
CDR3 protein: CASSSGRMDTEQYF

D gene: -
J gene: TRBJ2-2
V gene: TRBV6-6
clone size: -
CDR3 DNA: TGTGCCAGCACCTCGACCCTGAACACCGGGGAGCTGTTTTTT
CDR3 protein: CASTSTLNTGELFF

D gene: -
J gene: TRBJ2-5
V gene: TRBV29-1
clone size: -
CDR3 DNA: TGCAGCGTTGAGGCTCAGGGTGGGAACCCAGGGACCCAGTACTTC
CDR3 protein: CSVEAQGGNPGTQYF

D gene: -
J gene: TRBJ2-7
V gene: TRBV6-5
clone size: -
CDR3 DNA: TGTGCCAGCAGTTACTCCGGGACACGGGATTCCTACGAGCAGTACTTC
CDR3 protein: CASSYSGTRDSYEQYF

D gene: -
J gene: TRBJ1-2
V gene: TRBV4-1
clone size: -
CDR3 DNA: TGCGCCAGCAGCCAAGATCCAGGTGGTAGCTATGGCTACACCTTC
CDR3 protein: CASSQDPGGSYGYTF

D gene: -
J gene: TRBJ2-7
V gene: TRBV2
clone size: -
CDR3 DNA: TGTGCCAGCAGTGATGATTCCTACGAGCAGTACTTC
CDR3 protein: CASSDDSYEQYF

D gene: -
J gene: TRBJ2-7
V gene: TRBV9
clone size: -
CDR3 DNA: TGTGCCAGCAGCGTAGCTCCGGAGACTCTCTACGAGCAGTACTTC
CDR3 protein: CASSVAPETLYEQYF

D gene: -
J gene: TRBJ1-6
V gene: TRBV30
clone size: -
CDR3 DNA: TGTGCCTGGAGTTCCACCCGCACAGGGCTTAGAGGGAATTCACCCCTCCACTTT
CDR3 protein: CAWSSTRTGLRGNSPLHF

D gene: -
J gene: TRBJ2-3
V gene: TRBV18
clone size: -
CDR3 DNA: TGTGCCAGCTCACCCCGAGGACGGTCTAGCACAGATACGCAGTATTTT
CDR3 protein: CASSPRGRSSTDTQYF

D gene: TRBD1
J gene: TRBJ1-2
V gene: TRBV7-2
clone size: -
CDR3 DNA: TGTGCCAGCAGCCCAGGGGGCTTCAACTATGGCTACACCTTC
CDR3 protein: CASSPGGFNYGYTF

D gene: TRBD2
J gene: TRBJ2-1
V gene: TRBV7-3
clone size: -
CDR3 DNA: TGTGCCAGCAGCCCAGGGGCTAGCGGGGGGCGCAATGAGCAGTTCTTC
CDR3 protein: CASSPGASGGRNEQFF

D gene: -
J gene: TRBJ1-5
V gene: TRBV12-5
clone size: -
CDR3 DNA: TGTGCTAGTGCCCGGGAAGATGGCAATCAGCCCCAGCATTTT
CDR3 protein: CASAREDGNQPQHF

D gene: TRBD2
J gene: TRBJ2-5
V gene: TRBV7-2
clone size: -
CDR3 DNA: TGTGCCAGCAGCTTAGTTGCGGGGGGTACGAAGACCCAGTACTTC
CDR3 protein: CASSLVAGGTKTQYF

D gene: TRBD2
J gene: TRBJ2-7
V gene: TRBV10-1
clone size: -
CDR3 DNA: TGCGCCAGCAGTCCCCCCCGAGCGGGAGTCGCCTACGAGCAGTACTTC
CDR3 protein: CASSPPRAGVAYEQYF

D gene: -
J gene: TRBJ1-5
V gene: TRBV7-2
clone size: once
CDR3 DNA: TGTGCCAGCAGCTCAGATCATAATCAGCCCCAGCATTTT
CDR3 protein: CASSSDHNQPQHF

D gene: -
J gene: TRBJ1-4
V gene: TRBV5-1
clone size: -
CDR3 DNA: TGCGCCAGCACGAGGGGGAAGAATGAAAAACTGTTTTTT
CDR3 protein: CASTRGKNEKLFF

D gene: TRBD2
J gene: TRBJ2-3
V gene: TRBV7-7
clone size: -
CDR3 DNA: TGTGCTAGCAGCTTAGGGACTAGCGGGGCGATAGATACGCAGTATTTT
CDR3 protein: CASSLGTSGAIDTQYF

D gene: -
J gene: TRBJ1-5
V gene: TRBV4-1
clone size: -
CDR3 DNA: TGCGCCAGCAGCCAACCATCGGGAGGGGGCAATCAGCCCCAGCATTTT
CDR3 protein: CASSQPSGGGNQPQHF

D gene: -
J gene: TRBJ1-2
V gene: TRBV25-1
clone size: -
CDR3 DNA: TGTGCCAGCAGTGGCAACACCGGACAGTCGGGCTACACCTTC
CDR3 protein: CASSGNTGQSGYTF

D gene: -
J gene: TRBJ1-6
V gene: TRBV5-6
clone size: -
CDR3 DNA: TGTGCCAGCAGCTTGGGTGCAGGGCTCAATTCACCCCTCCACTTT
CDR3 protein: CASSLGAGLNSPLHF

D gene: -
J gene: TRBJ2-2
V gene: TRBV28
clone size: few
CDR3 DNA: TGTGCCAGCAGTGCGGGCCCAAGCCCCGGGGAGCTGTTTTTT
CDR3 protein: CASSAGPSPGELFF

D gene: TRBD1
J gene: TRBJ1-4
V gene: TRBV2
clone size: -
CDR3 DNA: TGTGCCAGCAGTGAGAGGGGGCCGATTGAAAAACTGTTTTTT
CDR3 protein: CASSERGPIEKLFF

D gene: -
J gene: TRBJ2-7
V gene: TRBV9
clone size: -
CDR3 DNA: TGTGCCAGCAGCGTAGGGGCCCTATCCACCTACGAGCAGTACTTC
CDR3 protein: CASSVGALSTYEQYF

D gene: TRBD2
J gene: TRBJ2-5
V gene: TRBV2
clone size: -
CDR3 DNA: TGTGCCAGCAGTGAACAATGGGAGGGTTCCCTTGGGACCCAGTACTTC
CDR3 protein: CASSEQWEGSLGTQYF

D gene: -
J gene: TRBJ2-5
V gene: TRBV6-1
clone size: -
CDR3 DNA: TGTGCCAGCATGGACTACCAAGAGACCCAGTACTTC
CDR3 protein: CASMDYQETQYF

D gene: -
J gene: TRBJ2-3
V gene: TRBV5-1
clone size: -
CDR3 DNA: TGCGCCAGCAGCGCATCAGATACGCAGTATTTT
CDR3 protein: CASSASDTQYF

D gene: -
J gene: TRBJ2-7
V gene: TRBV5-5
clone size: -
CDR3 DNA: TGTGCCAGCAGCGTGGTCTACGAGCAGTACTTC
CDR3 protein: CASSVVYEQYF

D gene: -
J gene: TRBJ1-6
V gene: TRBV5-8
clone size: -
CDR3 DNA: TGTGCCAGCAGGGTCCTCAGGGGCTCACCCCTCCACTTT
CDR3 protein: CASRVLRGSPLHF

D gene: TRBD1
J gene: TRBJ2-7
V gene: TRBV11-2
clone size: -
CDR3 DNA: TGTGCCAGCAGCTTAGATTCGGGACAGGGGCGCTACGAGCAGTACTTC
CDR3 protein: CASSLDSGQGRYEQYF

D gene: -
J gene: TRBJ1-4
V gene: TRBV6-6
clone size: -
CDR3 DNA: TGTGCCAGCAGTTCCGACAGTTCCCGTGGTGAAAAACTGTTTTTT
CDR3 protein: CASSSDSSRGEKLFF

D gene: -
J gene: TRBJ2-7
V gene: TRBV28
clone size: -
CDR3 DNA: TGTGCCAGCAGCCCGGGAAAGACCTACGAGCAGTACTTC
CDR3 protein: CASSPGKTYEQYF

D gene: -
J gene: TRBJ1-1
V gene: TRBV11-1
clone size: once
CDR3 DNA: TGTGCCAGCAGCTTAAGGGTCACGACTGAAGCTTTCTTT
CDR3 protein: CASSLRVTTEAFF

D gene: TRBD2
J gene: TRBJ2-1
V gene: TRBV7-2
clone size: -
CDR3 DNA: TGTGCCAGCAGCCTTCGGACGGGGGGAAACAATGAGCAGTTCTTC
CDR3 protein: CASSLRTGGNNEQFF

D gene: -
J gene: TRBJ2-7
V gene: TRBV13
clone size: once
CDR3 DNA: TGTGCCAGCAGCAAGGACGTGGGGTACGAGCAGTACTTC
CDR3 protein: CASSKDVGYEQYF

D gene: -
J gene: TRBJ2-7
V gene: TRBV7-8
clone size: -
CDR3 DNA: TGTGCCAGCAGCTTAGTGGGGTCACCCTCCCACGAGCAGTACTTC
CDR3 protein: CASSLVGSPSHEQYF

D gene: TRBD2
J gene: TRBJ2-3
V gene: TRBV6-5
clone size: -
CDR3 DNA: TGTGCCAGCAGCAGATTAGCGGGGGGGCTAGATACGCAGTATTTT
CDR3 protein: CASSRLAGGLDTQYF

D gene: -
J gene: TRBJ2-3
V gene: TRBV10-3
clone size: -
CDR3 DNA: TGTGCCATCAGTGCACAGCCTAACACAGATACGCAGTATTTT
CDR3 protein: CAISAQPNTDTQYF

D gene: TRBD1
J gene: TRBJ1-6
V gene: TRBV7-2
clone size: -
CDR3 DNA: TGTGCCAGCAGCTCCAGGGGGAGTCCTTCACCCCTCCACTTT
CDR3 protein: CASSSRGSPSPLHF

D gene: -
J gene: TRBJ2-2
V gene: TRBV7-9
clone size: -
CDR3 DNA: TGTGCCAGCAGCTTATCCCGGCAGGGTAAAACCGGGGAGCTGTTTTTT
CDR3 protein: CASSLSRQGKTGELFF

D gene: -
J gene: TRBJ2-2
V gene: TRBV18
clone size: few
CDR3 DNA: TGTGCCAGCTCACCACCGGGACGGGATCTTAGGACCGGGGAGCTGTTTTTT
CDR3 protein: CASSPPGRDLRTGELFF

D gene: TRBD1
J gene: TRBJ1-6
V gene: TRBV7-9
clone size: -
CDR3 DNA: TGTGCCAGCAGCTTAGCGTGGGACAGGGAAGGATCACCCCTCCACTTT
CDR3 protein: CASSLAWDREGSPLHF

D gene: -
J gene: TRBJ2-4
V gene: TRBV5-4
clone size: -
CDR3 DNA: TGTGCCAGCAGCACCGAGGGAAACATTCAGTACTTC
CDR3 protein: CASSTEGNIQYF

D gene: -
J gene: TRBJ2-5
V gene: TRBV18
clone size: -
CDR3 DNA: TGTGCCAGCTCACCGGCGCGCCAAGAGACCCAGTACTTC
CDR3 protein: CASSPARQETQYF

D gene: -
J gene: TRBJ1-4
V gene: TRBV5-1
clone size: -
CDR3 DNA: TGCGCCAGCAACCGGGATCCTAATGAAAAACTGTTTTTT
CDR3 protein: CASNRDPNEKLFF

D gene: -
J gene: TRBJ1-1
V gene: TRBV6-6
clone size: -
CDR3 DNA: TGTGCCAGCAGTTACTCAGGGGAGTGGTGGGCTTTCTTT
CDR3 protein: CASSYSGEWWAFF